A single TCR beta chain is shown here with its context. Its matching antigen is unknown. Using immunoSEQ multiplex PCR, the repertoire was profiled, and TCRdb retains in-frame clones only, with some absent. The sample has more than 25,000 clones; about three quarters are singletons. These data belong to a study of a mutant IDH1 vaccine in newly diagnosed glioma. The overall study: Radiotherapy alone preceded vaccination by 4-6 weeks; alternatively, vaccination started with temozolomide cycles. Earlier therapy was either radiotherapy, temozolomide, or both, and most got both. Visit V13 took place at week 47, and visit V12 happened at week 35. The study, taken as a whole, reports: Top peripheral T cell clonotype shifts appeared unrelated to pseudoprogression.

CDR3 length: 15 amino acids. The ends lost 3 bases at V and 2 bases at J; junction bases unmatched: 3. Germline V gene lookup returns CDR1 MDHEN and CDR2 SYDVKM. Time point defined: week 35, safety follow-up. Vaccine doses each comprised 300 ug of mutant IDH1 20-mer peptide, with topical imiquimod. The receptor was isolated from a man in his fifties or sixties with glioma. Sequenced here: PBMCs, sampled from a glioma patient whose treatment included an IDH1 peptide vaccine. This chain uses TRBV28 with TRBJ1-3; 8 bases match TRBD1. The CDR3 protein is CASSLPDRAGNTIYF. Here the CDR3 DNA reads TGTGCCAGCAGTTTGCCGGACAGGGCTGGAAACACCATATATTTT.